The 18 T cell receptor beta chains below all came from one sample that was sequenced in a study of blood T cell repertoires in COVID-19. Method: immunoSEQ multiplex PCR; TCRdb's copy keeps in-frame clones and lacks some. The sample has under 200,000 clones; about nine tenths are singletons. The specimen sequenced was peripheral blood. The receptors originated from a man between 65 and 79 years old with acute or convalescent COVID-19.

This clone was observed a few times. The chain links TRBV7-9 to TRBJ1-1; no clear D. The V end lost 0 bases, the J end lost 4 bases, and 9 bases lay between the germline ends. The CDR3 consists of 14 residues. CDR1 and CDR2 (germline): SEHNR, FQNEAQ (reference sequence). The CDR3 loop reads CASSLADRGTEAFF. CDR3 DNA: TGTGCCAGCAGCTTAGCGGATCGGGGCACTGAAGCTTTCTTT.

This chain joins TRBV7-2 and TRBJ1-5; 9 nucleotides align to TRBD1. CDR3 size: 14 residues. J gave up 5 bases and V 6 bases, and 5 bases lay outside the gene matches. In germline, CDR1 is SGHTA, CDR2 FQGNSA. CDR3 in amino acids: CASSSGQGYQPQHF. The CDR3 nucleotides are TGTGCCAGCAGTTCGGGACAGGGATATCAGCCCCAGCATTTT.

This clone was seen a few times. CDR3 bases: TGCGCCAGCAGCCACCCTAGGGACTTTCCTTACAATGAGCAGTTCTTC. It is translated as CASSHPRDFPYNEQFF. The chain couples TRBV4-1 to TRBJ2-1, with D tentatively TRBD2 (6 bases). This CDR3 contains 16 residues. The ends were cut back, 3 bases at V and 4 bases at J, with 16 bases in the middle. The germline V gene has CDR1 MGHRA and CDR2 YSYEKL.

The rearrangement uses TRBV9 and TRBJ2-2; 11 bases match TRBD2. CDR3 length: 14 residues. V lost 2 bases, J lost 10 bases, and 4 bases stayed unmatched. From germline, CDR1 is SGDLS and CDR2 YYNGEE. Here the CDR3 reads CASSVTSGSMELFF. CDR3 DNA: TGTGCCAGCAGCGTTACTAGCGGGAGCATGGAGCTGTTTTTT.

The J gene is TRBJ2-5, the V gene TRBV2, with 8 bases aligning to TRBD1. V lost 8 bases, J lost 2 bases, and 13 bases stayed unmatched. This CDR3 has 16 residues. Germline V gives CDR1 SNHLY, CDR2 FYNNEI. CDR3 DNA sequence: TGTGCCAGCGGGGGTTTGGCAGGGGGCCAACAAGAGACCCAGTACTTC. It translates to CASGGLAGGQQETQYF.

Concerning this clone itself: Other DNA sequences in this specimen translate into the identical CDR3. The J gene is TRBJ2-7, the V gene TRBV28; D may be TRBD2 (5 bases). This CDR3 contains 11 residues. Germline values: CDR1 MDHEN, CDR2 SYDVKM. V was clipped by 5 bases and J by 3 bases, with 5 bases between them. CDR3 nucleotide sequence: TGTGCCAGCAGTCGGGGCTACGAGCAGTACTTC. This translates into CASSRGYEQYF. The entire variable domain, with the rest obtained from reference TRBV28 and TRBJ2-7, is as follows: DVKVTQSSRYLVKRTGEKVFLECVQDMDHENMFWYRQDPGLGLRLIYFSYDVKMKEKGDIPEGYSVSREKKERFSLILESASTNQTSMYLCASSRGYEQYFGPGTRLTVT.

In this sample, this clone turned up a few times. V and J are TRBV30 and TRBJ2-7, with TRBD1 identical over 11 bases. V shed 3 bases, J shed 7 bases, and the junction held 11 bases outside the gene matches. This CDR3 is 15 amino acids long. Germline CDR1 GTSNPN, CDR2 SVGIG (reference sequence). CDR3 region: CAWSSGQGAFREQYF. In nucleotides, the CDR3 is TGTGCCTGGAGCTCTGGACAGGGGGCTTTCCGAGAGCAGTACTTC.

The chain links TRBV10-2 to TRBJ2-2; TRBD1 is a possible D gene (5 bases). Trimming removed 1 base at V and 4 bases at J, with 13 bases between. The CDR3 runs to 16 residues. The V gene's germline CDR1 is WSHSY and CDR2 SAAADI. CDR3 DNA sequence: TGCGCCAGCAGTGAGTGGGGCCTTGCCGGCACCGGGGAGCTGTTTTTT. It codes for CASSEWGLAGTGELFF.

Regarding this clone: At the DNA level, this CDR3 is encoded by other sequences in the same sample as well. V is TRBV29-1 and J is TRBJ2-3; a possible D gene is TRBD1 (7 bases). The V end was cut by 3 bases, the J end by 3 bases, with 13 bases between. From germline, CDR1 is SQVTM and CDR2 ANQGSEA. The CDR3 runs 14 residues. In nucleotides, the CDR3 is TGCAGCGTTGACCTGGCAGGGGGGACAGATACGCAGTATTTT. This codes for CSVDLAGGTDTQYF.

This clone was seen a single time. This CDR3 reads CASRGWAGDNTEAFF. The DNA for the CDR3 is TGTGCCAGCAGGGGGTGGGCGGGGGACAACACTGAAGCTTTCTTT. The chain couples TRBV7-2 to TRBJ1-1; D may be TRBD1 (5 bases). Germline lookup yields CDR1 SGHTA and CDR2 FQGNSA. The CDR3 contains 15 residues. The V end lost 6 bases, the J end lost 2 bases, and 16 bases lay between the germline ends.

The V gene is TRBV28, the J gene TRBJ1-2; D is unresolved. The CDR3 spans 16 residues. Trimming removed 0 bases at V and 6 bases at J, with 17 bases between. The germline V gene encodes CDR1 MDHEN and CDR2 SYDVKM. CDR3 residues: CASSLWSPDTRDGYTF. Here the CDR3 DNA reads TGTGCCAGCAGTTTATGGTCCCCTGACACCCGAGATGGCTACACCTTC.

The chain has TRBV5-8 and TRBJ1-5; no reliable D call. Germline CDR1 is SGHTS and CDR2 is YDEGEE. The CDR3 covers 19 residues. The V and J ends lost 5 bases and 2 bases respectively, with 26 bases between them. The CDR3 nucleotides are TGTGCCAGCAGACCGCCTTTCGGGCAGGAGGAATATGGCAATCAGCCCCAGCATTTT. It translates to CASRPPFGQEEYGNQPQHF.

The chain couples TRBV4-3 to TRBJ2-1; 8 bases are a match to TRBD2. The trim removed 2 bases at V and 3 bases at J, leaving 3 bases unmatched. The CDR3 spans 15 residues. CDR1 and CDR2 from the germline V gene are LGHNA and YSLEER. The chain's CDR3 is CASSQSGRGYNEQFF. The CDR3 coding sequence is TGCGCCAGCAGCCAAAGCGGGAGAGGCTACAATGAGCAGTTCTTC.

This chain uses TRBV2 with TRBJ1-6; D is undetermined. This CDR3 contains 16 residues. The germline gives CDR1 SNHLY, CDR2 FYNNEI. V was clipped by 6 bases and J by 0 bases, with 12 bases between them. The CDR3, as DNA: TGTGCCAGCAGAGAGACACTCAGCTCCTATAATTCACCCCTCCACTTT. It is translated as CASRETLSSYNSPLHF.

A note on this clone: Sequence at one end of the junction differs from germline and may be a read error. The rearrangement links TRBV7-7 to TRBJ2-1; tentatively, D is TRBD2 (5 bases). Germline CDR1 is SSHAT and CDR2 is FNYEAQ (reference sequence). The CDR3 totals 15 residues. Here the CDR3 DNA reads TGTGCTAGCAGCCCGGAAGGGAGACAATACAATGAGCAGTTCTTC. Protein product: CASSPEGRQYNEQFF.

V is TRBV28 and J is TRBJ2-1; perhaps TRBD2 as D (5 bases). Germline CDR1 MDHEN, CDR2 SYDVKM. V was shortened by 5 bases and J by 3 bases, with 17 bases between the two germline ends. CDR3 size: 16 residues. Here the CDR3 reads CASSPSVGELYNEQFF. In nucleotides, the CDR3 is TGTGCCAGCAGTCCCTCGGTCGGGGAGCTCTACAATGAGCAGTTCTTC. Looking up the rest from reference TRBV28 and TRBJ2-1 gives the full variable domain: DVKVTQSSRYLVKRTGEKVFLECVQDMDHENMFWYRQDPGLGLRLIYFSYDVKMKEKGDIPEGYSVSREKKERFSLILESASTNQTSMYLCASSPSVGELYNEQFFGPGTRLTVL.

This clone was picked up a small number of times. This sequence joins TRBV6-2 or TRBV6-3 and TRBJ1-1, with 9 bases aligning to TRBD1. V dropped 4 bases and J dropped 4; count of bases not matched to a gene: 4. The CDR3 contains 14 residues. Germline CDR1 MNHEY, CDR2 SVGEGT. This chain's CDR3 is CASSWTGAGTEAFF. CDR3 DNA sequence: TGTGCCAGCAGTTGGACAGGGGCTGGCACTGAAGCTTTCTTT.

This rearrangement joins TRBV9 to TRBJ1-1; perhaps TRBD1 as D (5 bases). This CDR3 is 15 amino acids long. V was pared by 4 bases and J by 2 bases, with 15 bases between. The V gene's germline CDR1 is SGDLS and CDR2 YYNGEE. The CDR3 spells CASSPTPRENTEAFF. In DNA form, the CDR3 reads TGTGCCAGCAGCCCGACCCCCAGGGAAAACACTGAAGCTTTCTTT.